These T cell receptor beta chains were read from a single sample in a study of blood T cell repertoires in COVID-19. Clones were read by immunoSEQ multiplex PCR, and TCRdb kept only the in-frame ones, dropping some. The table has over 600,000 clones, about 87% seen once; the top ten hold 0.2% to 0.3%. The sample taken for sequencing was peripheral blood. These receptors all come from a woman under 30 with acute or convalescent COVID-19. Both conserved end residues are part of each CDR3. The D gene is left open where the match is weak. Part of the rows lack a size; the others show once, few, many or a class for expanded clones.

J gene,V gene,clone size,D gene,CDR3 DNA,CDR3 protein
TRBJ2-5,TRBV6-2/TRBV6-3,.,TRBD2,TGTGCCAGCAGTTCCCAATCGACTAGCGGGGAAGAGACCCAGTACTTC,CASSSQSTSGEETQYF
TRBJ1-2,TRBV7-9,.,.,TGTGCCAGCAGCTTGAGTCAGGGTATAAACTATGGCTACACCTTC,CASSLSQGINYGYTF
TRBJ1-1,TRBV29-1,.,TRBD1,TGCAGCGTTGTTGAGGGGGCCGGCACTGAAGCTTTCTTT,CSVVEGAGTEAFF
TRBJ1-2,TRBV29-1,.,.,TGCAGCGTTGGCGGGAACTATGGCTACACCTTC,CSVGGNYGYTF
TRBJ2-4,TRBV5-1,.,TRBD2,TGCGCCAGCAGCTTAGGACTAGCGGGGGGGCTAAACATTCAGTACTTC,CASSLGLAGGLNIQYF
TRBJ1-4,TRBV15,.,TRBD1,TGTGCCACCAGCAGAGGACAGGGGGCGTCGTTTAATGAAAAACTGTTTTTT,CATSRGQGASFNEKLFF
TRBJ1-2,TRBV4-2,.,TRBD1,TGTGCCAGCAGCCCGTTAAACCCCGGGACAGGGGTTGATGGCTACACCTTC,CASSPLNPGTGVDGYTF
TRBJ2-1,TRBV6-1,.,TRBD2,TGTGCCAGCAGTGAACTCCGGGGGGGGAACAATGAGCAGTTCTTC,CASSELRGGNNEQFF
TRBJ1-1,TRBV21-1,.,.,TGTGCCAGCAGCAAAGATCAGGGGATGAACACTGAAGCTTTCTTT,CASSKDQGMNTEAFF
TRBJ2-7,TRBV6-1,.,.,TGTGCCAGCAGTGAAGTCGCGCGGGGTTCCTACGAGCAGTACTTC,CASSEVARGSYEQYF
TRBJ2-7,TRBV30,.,.,TGTGCCTGGAGTGTCATGGCAGGCTACGAGCAGTACTTC,CAWSVMAGYEQYF
TRBJ1-1,TRBV5-5,.,.,TGTGCCAGCAGCTTGGGAGGGCTAGGGGGTGCTACTGAAGCTTTCTTT,CASSLGGLGGATEAFF
TRBJ1-5,TRBV6-5,.,.,TGTGCCAGCAGTTACTCGTTCGGGGAGAATCAGCCCCAGCATTTT,CASSYSFGENQPQHF
TRBJ1-2,TRBV7-2,.,.,TGTGCCAGCAGCTTAGAGACGGTGGGGGGTATCTATGGCTACACCTTC,CASSLETVGGIYGYTF
TRBJ2-2,TRBV6-4,.,.,TGTGCCAGCAGCTGGGGGACACCGAACACCGGGGAGCTGTTTTTT,CASSWGTPNTGELFF
TRBJ1-1,TRBV3-1/TRBV3-2,.,.,TGTGCCAGCAGCCAAGCTCAAGGGGGCACTGAAGCTTTCTTT,CASSQAQGGTEAFF
TRBJ1-2,TRBV9,.,.,TGTGCCAGCAGCTTGACAGCAAACTATGGCTACACCTTC,CASSLTANYGYTF
TRBJ2-7,TRBV3-1/TRBV3-2,.,.,TGTGCCAGCAGCCTGAGGGGGACCTACGAGCAGTACTTC,CASSLRGTYEQYF
TRBJ2-5,TRBV3-1/TRBV3-2,.,.,TGTGCCAGCAGCCATGATGGAGGGGAAGAGACCCAGTACTTC,CASSHDGGEETQYF
TRBJ2-7,TRBV4-1,.,TRBD2,TGCGCCAGCAGCCAACCGACTAGCGGGGACTACGAGCAGTACTTC,CASSQPTSGDYEQYF
TRBJ1-2,TRBV6-2/TRBV6-3,.,.,TGTGCCAGCAGCCAGACAGATGGCTACACCTTC,CASSQTDGYTF
TRBJ1-2,TRBV27,.,TRBD1,TGTGCCACAGGACAGGGCGTAAGTGGCTACACCTTC,CATGQGVSGYTF
TRBJ1-2,TRBV30,.,.,TGTGCCTGGAGCCCAATACAGGGAGCCTATGGCTACACCTTC,CAWSPIQGAYGYTF
TRBJ2-2,TRBV27,.,.,TGTGCCAGCAGACACGGACAAAGCAGCCACGGGGAGCTGTTTTTT,CASRHGQSSHGELFF
TRBJ1-2,TRBV4-1,.,.,TGCGCCAGCAGCCAACCAGGGTTTGGCTACACCTTC,CASSQPGFGYTF
TRBJ1-5,TRBV25-1,.,.,TGTGCCAGCAGTGAATCCAGGGTCGGTAATCAGCCCCAGCATTTT,CASSESRVGNQPQHF
TRBJ2-7,TRBV4-1,.,.,TGCGCCAGCAGCCAGGAGGGGGCGGGGGAGCAGTACTTC,CASSQEGAGEQYF
TRBJ1-2,TRBV13,few,.,TGTGCCAGCAGCTTAGGGAAGTCGGGGATCTATGGCTACACCTTC,CASSLGKSGIYGYTF
TRBJ1-1,TRBV5-4,once,TRBD1,TGTGCCAGCAGCTTGGGTACAGGGGCTTACGCTGAAGCTTTCTTT,CASSLGTGAYAEAFF
TRBJ2-1,TRBV3-1/TRBV3-2,once,TRBD2,TGTGCCAGCAGCCAAAGGTGGGGCGGGGGGAACAATGAGCAGTTCTTC,CASSQRWGGGNNEQFF
TRBJ1-5,TRBV5-5,.,.,TGTGCCAGCAGCTTGGGGCAGGGGAGCAATCAGCCCCAGCATTTT,CASSLGQGSNQPQHF